The rows below give T cell receptor beta chains drawn from one sample of a study of cytomegalovirus exposure and HLA in healthy donors. Sequencing used immunoSEQ multiplex PCR; TCRdb keeps in-frame clones, though not all of them. The data contain about 200,000 clones, 70% to 85% of them singletons. The sequenced material came from PBMCs. The receptors derive from a woman under 40 in good health and CMV-seropositive. Each CDR3 is given with its conserved first and last residue. A D gene is named only where the DNA matches it firmly. Clone size is shown for a subset of rows, as once, few, many or a class of expanded clone.

>TRBD2|TRBJ2-7|16|-|TRBV4-2
CASSQGGLAGVYEQYF
TGTGCCAGCAGCCAGGGAGGACTAGCGGGAGTCTACGAGCAGTACTTC
>-|TRBJ1-3|16|-|TRBV5-1
CASSLGWGSSGNTIYF
TGCGCCAGCAGCTTGGGTTGGGGCAGCTCTGGAAACACCATATATTTT
>-|TRBJ2-3|15|-|TRBV30
CAWSEDSRLPDTQYF
TGTGCCTGGAGCGAAGACTCACGCCTCCCAGATACGCAGTATTTT
>TRBD2|TRBJ2-3|16|-|TRBV2
CASSEPVAGVFWWQYF
TGTGCCAGCAGTGAACCGGTAGCGGGGGTCTTCTGGTGGCAGTATTTT
>-|TRBJ2-7|16|-|TRBV5-4
CASSLPLGRGPLEQYF
TGTGCCAGCAGCTTGCCCCTGGGCAGGGGCCCCCTCGAGCAGTACTTC
>-|TRBJ2-1|16|once|TRBV9
CASSPTGSPSYNEQFF
TGTGCCAGCAGCCCCACAGGTTCCCCTTCATACAATGAGCAGTTCTTC
>TRBD2|TRBJ2-5|14|-|TRBV27
CASGRAGVVETQYF
TGTGCCAGCGGAAGAGCGGGAGTGGTTGAGACCCAGTACTTC
>TRBD1|TRBJ1-2|16|-|TRBV15
CATSRDLTGGDYGYTF
TGTGCCACCAGCAGAGATCTTACAGGGGGTGACTATGGCTACACCTTC
>TRBD2|TRBJ2-7|19|once|TRBV5-1
CASSLRPTSGVQLSYEQYF
TGCGCCAGCAGCTTGCGGCCGACTAGCGGGGTCCAGCTTTCCTACGAGCAGTACTTC
>-|TRBJ1-6|17|few|TRBV5-5
CASSLTGYSSYNSPLHF
TGTGCCAGCAGCTTGACAGGGTACAGCTCCTATAATTCACCCCTCCACTTT
>-|TRBJ1-1|14|-|TRBV5-5
CASSLGDIVTEAFF
TGTGCCAGCAGCTTGGGGGACATAGTAACTGAAGCTTTCTTT
>TRBD2|TRBJ2-1|11|-|TRBV20-1
CSAEGGRAEFF
TGCAGTGCTGAGGGCGGGAGGGCCGAGTTCTTC
>TRBD2|TRBJ2-1|14|-|TRBV11-2
CASSLLREGREQFF
TGTGCCAGCAGCTTACTGCGGGAGGGCCGCGAGCAGTTCTTC
>TRBD2|TRBJ2-7|15|-|TRBV6-1
CASRESGRFSYEQYF
TGTGCCAGCAGGGAAAGCGGGAGGTTCTCCTACGAGCAGTACTTC
>TRBD1|TRBJ1-1|16|-|TRBV10-3
CAISEANRGPFGEAFF
TGTGCCATCAGTGAGGCGAACAGGGGGCCCTTTGGTGAAGCTTTCTTT
>-|TRBJ2-1|14|-|TRBV5-8
CANSPGGPADEQFF
TGTGCCAACTCCCCCGGGGGGCCGGCCGATGAGCAGTTCTTC
>-|TRBJ2-7|15|-|TRBV2
CASSWESGTPYEQYF
TGTGCCAGCAGTTGGGAGTCCGGGACTCCCTACGAGCAGTACTTC
>-|TRBJ2-7|14|-|TRBV6-5
CASSWGGARYEQYF
TGTGCCAGCAGTTGGGGGGGGGCGCGGTACGAGCAGTACTTC
>TRBD1|TRBJ2-3|15|-|TRBV14
CASSIHRGPPDTQYF
TGTGCCAGCAGCATCCACAGGGGGCCGCCAGATACGCAGTATTTT
>-|TRBJ1-2|14|-|TRBV29-1
CSVEGPVGPWGYTF
TGCAGCGTTGAGGGGCCCGTGGGTCCATGGGGCTACACCTTC
>TRBD1|TRBJ2-2|14|-|TRBV5-5
CASSTGQGTGELFF
TGTGCCAGCAGTACGGGACAGGGGACCGGGGAGCTGTTTTTT
>TRBD2|TRBJ2-3|15|-|TRBV25-1
CASSLGLAGVDTQYF
TGTGCCAGCAGCCTCGGACTAGCGGGAGTAGATACGCAGTATTTT
>TRBD1|TRBJ1-2|12|-|TRBV7-9
CASTPGQFGYTF
TGTGCCAGCACCCCGGGACAGTTTGGCTACACCTTC
>TRBD1|TRBJ1-5|15|-|TRBV6-1
CASSTGQVGNQPQHF
TGTGCCAGCTCGACCGGACAGGTTGGCAATCAGCCCCAGCATTTT
>-|TRBJ2-5|15|-|TRBV18
CASSPHNREGETQYF
TGTGCCAGCTCACCACACAACAGGGAGGGGGAGACCCAGTACTTC
>TRBD1|TRBJ1-4|16|-|TRBV15
CATSRGQGPSGEKLFF
TGTGCCACCAGCAGAGGACAGGGGCCCTCTGGTGAAAAACTGTTTTTT
>-|TRBJ2-7|14|-|TRBV11-2
CASSFPTEFYEQYF
TGTGCCAGCAGCTTCCCGACAGAGTTCTACGAGCAGTACTTC
>TRBD1|TRBJ2-2|16|-|TRBV25-1
CASMGAGQGNTGELFF
TGTGCCAGCATGGGGGCGGGACAGGGTAACACCGGGGAGCTGTTTTTT
>-|TRBJ1-2|13|-|TRBV5-8
CASSGYSHPLNTF
TGTGCCAGCAGCGGTTACTCCCATCCCTTAAACACCTTC
>-|TRBJ2-7|12|-|TRBV29-1
CSVESGRYEQYF
TGCAGCGTTGAAAGCGGAAGATACGAGCAGTACTTC
>-|TRBJ1-5|15|-|TRBV19
CASSIGPGMGQPQHF
TGTGCCAGTAGTATAGGTCCGGGGATGGGGCAGCCCCAGCATTTT
>-|TRBJ1-5|13|-|TRBV19
CASSIDRTQPQHF
TGTGCCAGTAGTATTGACAGAACTCAGCCCCAGCATTTT
>TRBD2|TRBJ2-7|14|-|TRBV10-2
CASSDAGGQNEQYF
TGCGCCAGCAGTGATGCGGGGGGGCAAAACGAGCAGTACTTC
>TRBD1|TRBJ2-3|15|-|TRBV18
CASSQGQGAGDTQYF
TGTGCCAGCTCTCAAGGACAGGGGGCGGGAGATACGCAGTATTTT
>-|TRBJ2-7|15|-|TRBV9
CASSPRVGSSYEQYF
TGTGCCAGCAGCCCTCGGGTGGGGAGCTCCTACGAGCAGTACTTC
>-|TRBJ1-2|13|few|TRBV6-6
CASSPLLNYGYTF
TGTGCCAGCAGTCCTCTCCTCAACTATGGCTACACCTTC